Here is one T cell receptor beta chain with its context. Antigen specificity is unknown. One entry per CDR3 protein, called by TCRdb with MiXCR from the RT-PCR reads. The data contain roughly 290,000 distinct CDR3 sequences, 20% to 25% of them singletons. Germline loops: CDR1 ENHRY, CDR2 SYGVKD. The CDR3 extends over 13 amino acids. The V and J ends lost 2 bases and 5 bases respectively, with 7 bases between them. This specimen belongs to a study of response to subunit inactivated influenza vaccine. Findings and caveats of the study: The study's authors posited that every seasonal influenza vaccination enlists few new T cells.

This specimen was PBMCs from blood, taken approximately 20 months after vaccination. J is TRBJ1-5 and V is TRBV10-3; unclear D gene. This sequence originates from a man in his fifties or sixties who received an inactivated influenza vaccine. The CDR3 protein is CAISEPPDQPQHF. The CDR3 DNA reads TGTGCCATCAGTGAGCCGCCTGATCAGCCCCAGCATTTT.